The sequence of this T cell receptor (beta chain) was determined in a study of control samples from healthy donors and cancer patients. Produced via immunoSEQ multiplex PCR; TCRdb's table is partial and in-frame only. This table holds around 110,000 clones, 85% to 90% found once. There are 15 residues in the CDR3. V gave up 4 bases and J gave up 4 bases, with 16 bases separating them. From germline, CDR1 is LNHDA and CDR2 SQIVND (reference sequence). This clonotype originated in a woman in her 70s in good health. The material sequenced was blood. V is TRBV19 and J is TRBJ1-1, with a weak D call TRBD1 (6 bases). The CDR3 is CASSTGTPVGTEAFF. The CDR3 DNA is TGTGCCAGTAGTACCGGGACACCGGTCGGCACTGAAGCTTTCTTT.